This TCR beta chain derives from a study of blood T cells in healthy people across ages. Germline V lookup: CDR1 SNHLY, CDR2 FYNNEI. This CDR3 is 14 amino acids long. J gave up 15 bases and V 6 bases, and 10 bases lay outside the gene matches. This clonotype appeared a few times. It was with a sample-barcoded 5' primer and a J-beta primer mix that a second PCR of about 6 to 11 cycles was run. Every cDNA molecule carried a tag from a template-switch adaptor bearing 12 random nucleotides. TCRdb reprocessed the 5' RACE reads via MiXCR and lists one record per CDR3 protein. The data show about 680,000 distinct CDR3 sequences, around 45% seen once.

Sequencing input: blood. This clonotype originated in a woman aged 60 to 75 in good health. The J gene is TRBJ2-1, the V gene TRBV2, with TRBD2 matching 14 bases. The CDR3 protein is CASRKGTSGSGPFF. The DNA of the CDR3 is TGTGCCAGCAGGAAAGGGACTAGCGGGAGTGGTCCGTTCTTC.